This TCR beta chain emerged from a study of glioma-infiltrating T cells. Study-wide results and caveats: Only very few CDR3 sequences appeared in both tissue and blood. Non-neoplastic patients had below-expected tissue-blood divergence, while all gliomas exceeded expectation.

With 6 bases clipped from V and 11 bases from J, the junction kept 21 bases outside the gene matches. This CDR3 has 17 residues. There are a few counts of this clonotype. The antigen remains unidentified. Using RNA template, CDR3s of TCR alpha and beta were amplified with iRepertoire arm-PCR. For one-step reverse transcription and amplification, about 85-400 ng of tissue mRNA or PBMC total RNA was used. TCRdb re-analysed the multiplex PCR reads in MiXCR, keeping a single row per CDR3 protein. This sample has under 200,000 distinct CDR3 sequences, with more than 35% found just once. The source of this sequence is a human donor with low-grade glioma or glioblastoma, undergoing nonglioma brain surgery, or in good health (not recorded which). The sequenced material came from glioma tissue, nonneoplastic brain tissue, or PBMCs (not recorded which). The chain has TRBV12-3 or TRBV12-4 and TRBJ1-1; 10 bases agree with TRBD1. The CDR3 loop reads CASSPEAGTGDQSRAFF. CDR3 bases: TGTGCCAGCAGCCCTGAAGCCGGGACAGGGGATCAGTCGCGGGCTTTCTTT.